The clone carrying this T cell receptor (beta chain) has ten or more counts. From the reads, TCRdb called clonotypes with MiXCR, one entry per CDR3 protein. The table records 200,000 to 300,000 distinct CDR3 sequences, 25% to 30% of them present only once. The data stem from a study of kidney transplant recipient with SARS-CoV-2 infection. Germline lookup yields CDR1 MGHDK and CDR2 SYGVNS. V lost 0 bases, J lost 9 bases, and 6 bases stayed unmatched. The CDR3 consists of 15 residues. The clonotype originates from a male patient in his 30s who had COVID-19 and was a kidney transplant recipient. Some of the T cells might come from the graft donor. The J gene is TRBJ2-1, the V gene TRBV25-1; 9 nucleotides line up with TRBD2. The sequencing here drew on a blood sample, taken at baseline and on day 111 from a kidney transplant recipient. The DNA for the CDR3 is TGTGCCAGCAGTGAATATGAGACTAGCGGTGGTGAGCAGTTCTTC. This translates into CASSEYETSGGEQFF. Full variable domain (rest looked up from reference TRBV25-1 and TRBJ2-1): EADIYQTPRYLVIGTGKKITLECSQTMGHDKMYWYQQDPGMELHLIHYSYGVNSTEKGDLSSESTVSRIRTEHFPLTLESARPSHTSQYLCASSEYETSGGEQFFGPGTRLTVL.